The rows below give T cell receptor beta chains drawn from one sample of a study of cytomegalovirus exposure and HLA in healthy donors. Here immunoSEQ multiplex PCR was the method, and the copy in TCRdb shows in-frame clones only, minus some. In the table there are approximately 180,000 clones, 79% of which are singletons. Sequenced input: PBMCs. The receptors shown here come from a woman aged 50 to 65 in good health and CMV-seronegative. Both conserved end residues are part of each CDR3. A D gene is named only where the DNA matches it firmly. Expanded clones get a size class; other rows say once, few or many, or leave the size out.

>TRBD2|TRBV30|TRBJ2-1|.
TGTGCCTGGAACTCGCGGGAGGGCTCCTACAATGAGCAGTTCTTC
CAWNSREGSYNEQFF
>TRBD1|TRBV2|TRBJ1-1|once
TGTGCCAGCATATACAGGGGCTTGAACACTGAAGCTTTCTTT
CASIYRGLNTEAFF
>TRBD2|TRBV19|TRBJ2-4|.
TGTGCCACGGGGGGATTAGCCAAAAACATTCAGTACTTC
CATGGLAKNIQYF
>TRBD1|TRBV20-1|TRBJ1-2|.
TGCAGTGCACAGGGGGACTATGGCTACACCTTC
CSAQGDYGYTF
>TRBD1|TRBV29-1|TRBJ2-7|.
TGCAGCGTTAGAACACACAGGGGGCAAGAGCAGTACTTC
CSVRTHRGQEQYF
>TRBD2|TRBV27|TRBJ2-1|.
TGTGCCAGCAGTTCGTATTACCCCGGGACTAGCAACAATGAGCAGTTCTTC
CASSSYYPGTSNNEQFF
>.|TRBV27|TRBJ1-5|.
TGTGCCAGCAGAAACAGGGATCAGCCCCAGCATTTT
CASRNRDQPQHF
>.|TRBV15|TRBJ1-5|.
TGTGCCACCAGCAGAGTTGGCAGGGAATATCAGCCCCAGCATTTT
CATSRVGREYQPQHF
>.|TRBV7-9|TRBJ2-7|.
TGTGCCAGCAGCCCCCTTCGGGTGAGCTCCTACGAGCAGTACTTC
CASSPLRVSSYEQYF
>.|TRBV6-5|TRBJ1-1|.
TGTGCCAGCAGTTACCGTTTGAACACTGAAGCTTTCTTT
CASSYRLNTEAFF
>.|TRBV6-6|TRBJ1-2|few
TGTGCCAGCAGTCCAGGGGCCTATGGCTACACCTTC
CASSPGAYGYTF
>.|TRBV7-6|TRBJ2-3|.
TGTGCCAGCAGCTTAGGTAGCGTGAGGACAGATACGCAGTATTTT
CASSLGSVRTDTQYF
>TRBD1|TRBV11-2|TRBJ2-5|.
TGTGCCAGCAGCAGAGACAGGGCGGAGACCCAGTACTTC
CASSRDRAETQYF
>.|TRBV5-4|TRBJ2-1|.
TGTGCCAGCAGCTCCCCCCTAAGCTCCTACAATGAGCAGTTCTTC
CASSSPLSSYNEQFF
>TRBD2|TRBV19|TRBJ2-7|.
TGTGCCAGTAGTAGTTCGCTAGCGGGGAGCTCCTACGAGCAGTACTTC
CASSSSLAGSSYEQYF
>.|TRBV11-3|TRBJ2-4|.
TGTGCCAGCAGCCTGACAGGATCCCAAAACATTCAGTACTTC
CASSLTGSQNIQYF
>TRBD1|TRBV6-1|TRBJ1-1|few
TGTGCCAGCAGTCCTTTGTCGGGACAGGGAGAAGCTTTCTTT
CASSPLSGQGEAFF
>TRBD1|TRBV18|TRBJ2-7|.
TGTGCCAGCTCCCGAACCCCCCGGGACAGGGGGAACGAGCAGTACTTC
CASSRTPRDRGNEQYF
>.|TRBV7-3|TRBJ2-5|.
TGTGCCAGCAGCTCTAATCCTGGACTACAAGAGACCCAGTACTTC
CASSSNPGLQETQYF
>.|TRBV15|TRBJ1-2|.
TGTGCCACCAGCGGGTTGAGGGTTTCCTATGGCTACACCTTC
CATSGLRVSYGYTF
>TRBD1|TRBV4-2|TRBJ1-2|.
TGTGCCAGCAGCCAAGATGGGACAGGGAAAGACTATGGCTACACCTTC
CASSQDGTGKDYGYTF
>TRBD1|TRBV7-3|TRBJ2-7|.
TGTGCCAGCAGCCCCACGGGGACAGAGTACGAGCAGTACTTC
CASSPTGTEYEQYF
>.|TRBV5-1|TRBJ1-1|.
TGCGCCAGCAGCGGCGGGCAGCACACTGAAGCTTTCTTT
CASSGGQHTEAFF
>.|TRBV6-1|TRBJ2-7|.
TGTGCCAGTGGGCTTTTCTCCTACGAGCAGTACTTC
CASGLFSYEQYF
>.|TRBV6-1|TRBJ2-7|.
TGTGCCAGCAGTGAAAGATCAGAGGGAAAGCAGTACTTC
CASSERSEGKQYF
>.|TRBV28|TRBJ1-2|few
TGTGCCAGCAGTTTATTGGGCGGGGTAGGCTACACCTTC
CASSLLGGVGYTF
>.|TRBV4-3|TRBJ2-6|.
TGCGCCAGCAGCCAAGATTTGGGCCTGGGAGTTAATTCTGGGGCCAACGTCCTGACTTTC
CASSQDLGLGVNSGANVLTF
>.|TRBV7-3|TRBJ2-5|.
TGTGCCAGCAGCCCGGATGGCGGGCAGACCCAGTACTTC
CASSPDGGQTQYF
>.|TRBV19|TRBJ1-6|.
TGTGCCAGCTCCCGACGGGAGAATTCACCCCTCCACTTT
CASSRRENSPLHF
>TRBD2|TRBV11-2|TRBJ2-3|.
TGTGCCAGCAGCTTAGTGCGGGGGGGCACAGATACGCAGTATTTT
CASSLVRGGTDTQYF
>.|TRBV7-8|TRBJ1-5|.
TGTGCCAGCAGCCAGTCCGGACAAAATAGCAATCAGCCCCAGCATTTT
CASSQSGQNSNQPQHF
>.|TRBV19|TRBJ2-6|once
TGTGCCAGTAGTACGACAATACTTCCTGGGGCCAACGTCCTGACTTTC
CASSTTILPGANVLTF
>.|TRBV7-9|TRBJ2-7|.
TGTGCCAGCAGCTTAGCCGGACACCGGAGCTCCTACGAGCAGTACTTC
CASSLAGHRSSYEQYF
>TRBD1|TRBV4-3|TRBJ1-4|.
TGCGCCAGCAGCCCCATGACTCAGGGGGGAACTTCCCATGAAAAACTGTTTTTT
CASSPMTQGGTSHEKLFF
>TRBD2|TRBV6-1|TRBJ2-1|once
TGTGCCAGCACTAATAGCGGGGGCCACTACAATGAGCAGTTCTTC
CASTNSGGHYNEQFF
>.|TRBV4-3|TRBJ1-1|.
TGCGCCAGCAGTTTCAGGGGAATGAACACTGAAGCTTTCTTT
CASSFRGMNTEAFF
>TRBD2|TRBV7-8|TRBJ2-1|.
TGTGCCAGCAGCTTAGTGCTCGGTGGACTAGCAGGCAATGAGCAGTTCTTC
CASSLVLGGLAGNEQFF
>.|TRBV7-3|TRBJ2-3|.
TGTGCCAGCAGCTCCCAGACAGGTCTCACAGATACGCAGTATTTT
CASSSQTGLTDTQYF
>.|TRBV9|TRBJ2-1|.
TGTGCCAGCAGCGCAGGGGCGGGGGTCGGATCCTACAATGAGCAGTTCTTC
CASSAGAGVGSYNEQFF
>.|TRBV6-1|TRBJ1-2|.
TGTGCCAGCACCCCATACCGACAGACCTATGGCTACACCTTC
CASTPYRQTYGYTF
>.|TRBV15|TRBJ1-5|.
TGTGCCACCAGCCTGGGGGGGGATCAGCCCCAGCATTTT
CATSLGGDQPQHF
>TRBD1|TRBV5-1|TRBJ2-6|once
TGCGCCAGCAGCAGGGACCCTCGGACAGGCCCGAAGTCTGGGGCCAACGTCCTGACTTTC
CASSRDPRTGPKSGANVLTF